The entry that follows covers one T cell receptor (beta chain) sequence. Its antigen is unknown. TCRdb keeps only in-frame clones here, not all; method: immunoSEQ multiplex PCR. The sample contains about 2 million clones, roughly 94% of which appear only once. Germline V gene data show CDR1 as MNHEY and CDR2 as SVGAGI. V lost 6 bases and J 5 bases, leaving 8 bases between the germline ends. This CDR3 has 13 amino acids. These data come from a study of shared clonotypes between healthy human individuals. General observations from the study: Larger estimated richness was generally seen in naive subsets than in memory subsets. Clonotype sharing across several donors was observed for around 5% of naive CD4 clonotypes.

Free of recent acute infections or vaccinations, the donors were healthy HIV-negative adults. The chain is built from TRBV6-5 and TRBJ1-6; D is ambiguous. This clonotype originated in a man aged 18 to 30 in good health. What was sequenced was naive CD4+ T cells sorted from blood. Subset denoted: CD45RA+ positively selected. The CDR3 nucleotides read TGTGCCAGCAGACCCACAAATAATTCACCCCTCCACTTT. Amino acids: CASRPTNNSPLHF.